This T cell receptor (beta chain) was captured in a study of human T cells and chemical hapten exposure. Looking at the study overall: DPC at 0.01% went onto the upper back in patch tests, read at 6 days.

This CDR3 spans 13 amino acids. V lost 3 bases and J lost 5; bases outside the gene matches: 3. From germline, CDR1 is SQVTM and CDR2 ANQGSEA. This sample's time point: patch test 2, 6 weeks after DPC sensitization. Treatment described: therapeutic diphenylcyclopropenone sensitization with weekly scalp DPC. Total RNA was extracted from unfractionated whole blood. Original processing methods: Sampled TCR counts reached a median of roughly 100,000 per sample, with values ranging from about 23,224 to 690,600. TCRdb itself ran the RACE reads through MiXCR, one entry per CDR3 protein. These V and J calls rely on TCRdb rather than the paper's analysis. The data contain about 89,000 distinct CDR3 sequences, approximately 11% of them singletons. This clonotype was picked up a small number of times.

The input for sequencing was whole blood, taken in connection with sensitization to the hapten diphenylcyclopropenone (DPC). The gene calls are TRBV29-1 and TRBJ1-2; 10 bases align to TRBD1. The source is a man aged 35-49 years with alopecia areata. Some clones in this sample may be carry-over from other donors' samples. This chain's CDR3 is CSVEPGQGYGYTF. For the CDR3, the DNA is TGCAGCGTTGAGCCGGGACAGGGGTATGGCTACACCTTC. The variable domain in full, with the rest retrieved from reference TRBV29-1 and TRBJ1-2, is SAVISQKPSRDICQRGTSLTIQCQVDSQVTMMFWYRQQPGQSLTLIATANQGSEATYESGFVIDKFPISRPNLTFSTLTVSNMSPEDSSIYLCSVEPGQGYGYTFGSGTRLTVV.